This TCR beta chain is drawn from a study of T cell changes during pregnancy in multiple sclerosis. The protocol was immunoSEQ multiplex PCR, while the TCRdb copy is restricted to in-frame clones and leaves out a portion. The data show roughly 89,000 clones, around 94% seen once. From germline, CDR1 is MNHEY and CDR2 SMNVEV (reference sequence). This CDR3 is built from 16 residues. The ends lost 0 bases at V and 4 bases at J; junction bases unmatched: 5. The specimen was peripheral blood, collected after pregnancy. V gene TRBV27 combines with J gene TRBJ2-2; TRBD2 aligns across 7 bases. This sequence originates from a female donor in good health, enrolled as a control in a pregnancy study. The CDR3 sequence is CASSLSGGRGTGELFF. The CDR3, as DNA: TGTGCCAGCAGTTTATCGGGGGGGAGGGGCACCGGGGAGCTGTTTTTT.